These T cell receptor beta chains were read from a single sample in a study of blood T cell repertoires in COVID-19. Using immunoSEQ multiplex PCR, the repertoire was profiled, and TCRdb retains in-frame clones only, with some absent. The profile covers 140,000 or so clones, with about 87% appearing a single time and more than 2.5% taken by the ten largest. Sequencing input: peripheral blood. Receptors were obtained from a human donor with COVID-19, enrolled during active disease. The donor label of this sample is uncertain. Both conserved end residues are part of each CDR3. The order of the fields is J gene, V gene, D gene, CDR3 length, clone size, CDR3 DNA, CDR3 protein. D genes are given only for firm matches. Clone size is shown for a subset of rows, as once, few, many or a class of expanded clone.

j_gene: TRBJ2-3
v_gene: TRBV28
d_gene: NA
len: 14
abundance: NA
CDR3nt: TGTGCCAGCAGTTTAACTTCTAGCACAGATACGCAGTATTTT
CDR3aa: CASSLTSSTDTQYF

j_gene: TRBJ2-5
v_gene: TRBV7-9
d_gene: TRBD1
len: 15
abundance: NA
CDR3nt: TGTGCCACCGCTTACCGGACAGGGTTGGGGGAGACCCAGTACTTC
CDR3aa: CATAYRTGLGETQYF

j_gene: TRBJ2-3
v_gene: TRBV2
d_gene: TRBD1
len: 15
abundance: NA
CDR3nt: TGTGCCAGCAGCTTAGACAGGGCCAGCACAGATACGCAGTATTTT
CDR3aa: CASSLDRASTDTQYF

j_gene: TRBJ2-2
v_gene: TRBV19
d_gene: TRBD2
len: 17
abundance: NA
CDR3nt: TGTGCCAGTAGTATCGGGGGGGGACTAGCGGGAGCCGGGGAGCTGTTTTTT
CDR3aa: CASSIGGGLAGAGELFF

j_gene: TRBJ2-7
v_gene: TRBV19
d_gene: TRBD1
len: 13
abundance: NA
CDR3nt: TGTGCCAGTAGTATGGACAGGTACTACGAGCAGTACTTC
CDR3aa: CASSMDRYYEQYF

j_gene: TRBJ2-1
v_gene: TRBV11-3
d_gene: TRBD1
len: 16
abundance: NA
CDR3nt: TGTGCCAGCAGCTTTAGTCCGGGACAGGGTAACAATGAGCAGTTCTTC
CDR3aa: CASSFSPGQGNNEQFF

j_gene: TRBJ1-2
v_gene: TRBV7-9
d_gene: NA
len: 13
abundance: NA
CDR3nt: TGTGCCAGCCTCCCTGGTGGGAGCTATGGCTACACCTTC
CDR3aa: CASLPGGSYGYTF

j_gene: TRBJ2-7
v_gene: TRBV27
d_gene: NA
len: 14
abundance: NA
CDR3nt: TGTGCCAGCAGTGAAACAGGGTCCCCCTACGAGCAGTACTTC
CDR3aa: CASSETGSPYEQYF

j_gene: TRBJ2-2
v_gene: TRBV19
d_gene: TRBD1
len: 15
abundance: NA
CDR3nt: TGTGCCAGTAGTATAATAGGGGGCCCCACCGGGGAGCTGTTTTTT
CDR3aa: CASSIIGGPTGELFF

j_gene: TRBJ1-6
v_gene: TRBV4-1
d_gene: TRBD1
len: 14
abundance: NA
CDR3nt: TGCGCCAGCAGCCCGGACAGGACGCGCTCACCCCTCCACTTT
CDR3aa: CASSPDRTRSPLHF

j_gene: TRBJ1-1
v_gene: TRBV7-9
d_gene: NA
len: 14
abundance: NA
CDR3nt: TGTGCCAGCAGCTTAAGGCGGCAGGGGACTGAAGCTTTCTTT
CDR3aa: CASSLRRQGTEAFF

j_gene: TRBJ2-4
v_gene: TRBV6-5
d_gene: TRBD1
len: 15
abundance: NA
CDR3nt: TGTGCCAGCAGCCGAGGGGGCGCGGGCAAAAACATTCAGTACTTC
CDR3aa: CASSRGGAGKNIQYF

j_gene: TRBJ2-3
v_gene: TRBV10-3
d_gene: TRBD2
len: 14
abundance: NA
CDR3nt: TGTGCCACAGAAGCGGGAGGGGGCACAGATACGCAGTATTTT
CDR3aa: CATEAGGGTDTQYF

j_gene: TRBJ2-7
v_gene: TRBV28
d_gene: TRBD1
len: 15
abundance: NA
CDR3nt: TGTGCCAGCACCCTTCCGGGACAGGGGGACTACGAGCAGTACTTC
CDR3aa: CASTLPGQGDYEQYF

j_gene: TRBJ2-2
v_gene: TRBV25-1
d_gene: TRBD1
len: 15
abundance: NA
CDR3nt: TGTGCCAGCAGTGGGACAGGGGGCTACACCGGGGAGCTGTTTTTT
CDR3aa: CASSGTGGYTGELFF

j_gene: TRBJ2-1
v_gene: TRBV11-2
d_gene: NA
len: 16
abundance: NA
CDR3nt: TGTGCCAGCAGCCCTAGTGGAGGGGGCGCAGGCAATGAGCAGTTCTTC
CDR3aa: CASSPSGGGAGNEQFF

j_gene: TRBJ2-1
v_gene: TRBV7-8
d_gene: TRBD2
len: 16
abundance: NA
CDR3nt: TGTGCCAGCAGCTCCGGTGTTGCGGGAGGATACAATGAGCAGTTCTTC
CDR3aa: CASSSGVAGGYNEQFF

j_gene: TRBJ2-1
v_gene: TRBV24-1
d_gene: NA
len: 14
abundance: NA
CDR3nt: TGTGCCACCAGTGACACAAAGACACACAATGAGCAGTTCTTC
CDR3aa: CATSDTKTHNEQFF

j_gene: TRBJ1-3
v_gene: TRBV11-3
d_gene: NA
len: 15
abundance: NA
CDR3nt: TGTGCCAGCAGCTTAGAGGGGACTTCTGGAAACACCATATATTTT
CDR3aa: CASSLEGTSGNTIYF

j_gene: TRBJ2-1
v_gene: TRBV6-5
d_gene: NA
len: 15
abundance: NA
CDR3nt: TGTGCCAGCAGTTACTCTTGGACTGGGAACAATGAGCAGTTCTTC
CDR3aa: CASSYSWTGNNEQFF

j_gene: TRBJ1-3
v_gene: TRBV7-2
d_gene: NA
len: 15
abundance: NA
CDR3nt: TGTGCCAGCAGCTGGGTGGGGCGCTCTGGAAACACCATATATTTT
CDR3aa: CASSWVGRSGNTIYF

j_gene: TRBJ1-1
v_gene: TRBV20-1
d_gene: NA
len: 11
abundance: once
CDR3nt: TGCAGTGCTACAAGGAGTACTGAAGCTTTCTTT
CDR3aa: CSATRSTEAFF

j_gene: TRBJ1-1
v_gene: TRBV11-2
d_gene: TRBD1
len: 15
abundance: NA
CDR3nt: TGTGCCAGCAGCCCGCGACAGGGAGGAGGGACTGAAGCTTTCTTT
CDR3aa: CASSPRQGGGTEAFF

j_gene: TRBJ2-2
v_gene: TRBV5-6
d_gene: NA
len: 11
abundance: NA
CDR3nt: TGTGCCAGCAGCTTGTCTGGGGAGCTGTTTTTT
CDR3aa: CASSLSGELFF

j_gene: TRBJ1-2
v_gene: TRBV2
d_gene: TRBD1
len: 14
abundance: NA
CDR3nt: TGTGCCAGCAGTGAAGCCGGACAGGGAGCTGGCTACACCTTC
CDR3aa: CASSEAGQGAGYTF

j_gene: TRBJ1-3
v_gene: TRBV18
d_gene: NA
len: 16
abundance: NA
CDR3nt: TGTGCCAGCTCACCTTTGGGGACTCATGCTGGAAACACCATATATTTT
CDR3aa: CASSPLGTHAGNTIYF

j_gene: TRBJ1-2
v_gene: TRBV27
d_gene: TRBD1
len: 13
abundance: NA
CDR3nt: TGTGCCAGCAGTTTGGGACAGGGAATCCACTACACCTTC
CDR3aa: CASSLGQGIHYTF

j_gene: TRBJ2-5
v_gene: TRBV29-1
d_gene: NA
len: 12
abundance: NA
CDR3nt: TGCAGCGTTGAAGGGGGCTCGGAGACCCAGTACTTC
CDR3aa: CSVEGGSETQYF

j_gene: TRBJ1-6
v_gene: TRBV18
d_gene: NA
len: 14
abundance: NA
CDR3nt: TGTGCCAGCTCACCAGCCGGGGATAATTCACCCCTCCACTTT
CDR3aa: CASSPAGDNSPLHF

j_gene: TRBJ1-3
v_gene: TRBV5-1
d_gene: TRBD1
len: 16
abundance: NA
CDR3nt: TGCGCCAGCAGCTTGGCATCAGGGGGCGGTGGAAACACCATATATTTT
CDR3aa: CASSLASGGGGNTIYF

j_gene: TRBJ1-3
v_gene: TRBV3-1/TRBV3-2
d_gene: NA
len: 16
abundance: NA
CDR3nt: TGTGCCAGCAGCCAAGCCCTCCTTATCTCTGGAAACACCATATATTTT
CDR3aa: CASSQALLISGNTIYF

j_gene: TRBJ1-4
v_gene: TRBV5-1
d_gene: NA
len: 16
abundance: NA
CDR3nt: TGCGCCAGCAGCCTAGCCCAAGGACTGCCGAATGAAAAACTGTTTTTT
CDR3aa: CASSLAQGLPNEKLFF

j_gene: TRBJ1-6
v_gene: TRBV7-9
d_gene: NA
len: 15
abundance: NA
CDR3nt: TGTGCCAGCACCGAAGGCGGGACGAAGAATTCACCCCTCCACTTT
CDR3aa: CASTEGGTKNSPLHF

j_gene: TRBJ1-5
v_gene: TRBV6-5
d_gene: NA
len: 14
abundance: NA
CDR3nt: TGTGCCAGCAGGAACAGGGAAATTGGTCAGCCCCAGCATTTT
CDR3aa: CASRNREIGQPQHF

j_gene: TRBJ2-7
v_gene: TRBV11-2
d_gene: NA
len: 16
abundance: once
CDR3nt: TGTGCCAGCAGCTTAGCCGGGACACCCGGGATCTACGAGCAGTACTTC
CDR3aa: CASSLAGTPGIYEQYF

j_gene: TRBJ1-1
v_gene: TRBV7-9
d_gene: TRBD1
len: 18
abundance: NA
CDR3nt: TGTGCCAGCAGCGCACAGCCGGGACAGGGGGCGGTGAACACTGAAGCTTTCTTT
CDR3aa: CASSAQPGQGAVNTEAFF

j_gene: TRBJ2-1
v_gene: TRBV5-1
d_gene: NA
len: 14
abundance: NA
CDR3nt: TGCGCCAGCAGCGTCCGACCGAGGATCAATGAGCAGTTCTTC
CDR3aa: CASSVRPRINEQFF

j_gene: TRBJ2-3
v_gene: TRBV29-1
d_gene: NA
len: 14
abundance: NA
CDR3nt: TGCAGCGCCCAATCCAGGGGAAGCACAGATACGCAGTATTTT
CDR3aa: CSAQSRGSTDTQYF

j_gene: TRBJ1-3
v_gene: TRBV2
d_gene: NA
len: 15
abundance: NA
CDR3nt: TGTGCCAGCAGTGAAGGGGCCACCTCTGGAAACACCATATATTTT
CDR3aa: CASSEGATSGNTIYF

j_gene: TRBJ2-4
v_gene: TRBV5-5
d_gene: TRBD2
len: 15
abundance: NA
CDR3nt: TGTGCCAGCAGCTTCTCTAGCGGTCGTGAGGGCATTCAGTACTTC
CDR3aa: CASSFSSGREGIQYF

j_gene: TRBJ1-2
v_gene: TRBV11-1
d_gene: NA
len: 16
abundance: NA
CDR3nt: TGTGCCAGCAGCTTAGTAGGATCCGAGGGTAACTATGGCTACACCTTC
CDR3aa: CASSLVGSEGNYGYTF

j_gene: TRBJ1-1
v_gene: TRBV25-1
d_gene: NA
len: 14
abundance: NA
CDR3nt: TGTGCCAGCAGTCCGCCCTTCGACAGAGTAGAAGCTTTCTTT
CDR3aa: CASSPPFDRVEAFF

j_gene: TRBJ2-2
v_gene: TRBV6-5
d_gene: TRBD1
len: 15
abundance: NA
CDR3nt: TGTGCCAGCAGTCACCGACAGGGGCGGATCGGGGAGCTGTTTTTT
CDR3aa: CASSHRQGRIGELFF

j_gene: TRBJ2-7
v_gene: TRBV5-1
d_gene: TRBD2
len: 17
abundance: NA
CDR3nt: TGCGCCAGCAGCCCCCCGGGGGTAGCGGGAGAATCCTACGAGCAGTACTTC
CDR3aa: CASSPPGVAGESYEQYF

j_gene: TRBJ2-6
v_gene: TRBV29-1
d_gene: TRBD2
len: 15
abundance: NA
CDR3nt: TGCAGCGCCTGGGGGGGTAGCTCTGGGGCCAACGTCCTGACTTTC
CDR3aa: CSAWGGSSGANVLTF

j_gene: TRBJ2-1
v_gene: TRBV3-1/TRBV3-2
d_gene: TRBD2
len: 16
abundance: NA
CDR3nt: TGTGCCAGCAGCCAAGAAGACATCGGACTAGCCGGTGAGCAGTTCTTC
CDR3aa: CASSQEDIGLAGEQFF

j_gene: TRBJ1-5
v_gene: TRBV3-1/TRBV3-2
d_gene: NA
len: 16
abundance: NA
CDR3nt: TGTGCCAGCAGCCAAGATCGGTCAGGGGCCAATCAGCCCCAGCATTTT
CDR3aa: CASSQDRSGANQPQHF

j_gene: TRBJ2-2
v_gene: TRBV5-1
d_gene: NA
len: 15
abundance: NA
CDR3nt: TGCGCCAGCAGCTTGGGGAGCCAGAACACCGGGGAGCTGTTTTTT
CDR3aa: CASSLGSQNTGELFF

j_gene: TRBJ2-5
v_gene: TRBV5-4
d_gene: NA
len: 11
abundance: NA
CDR3nt: TGTGCCAGCAGCTTCGGAGAGACCCAGTACTTC
CDR3aa: CASSFGETQYF

j_gene: TRBJ1-2
v_gene: TRBV27
d_gene: TRBD1
len: 15
abundance: NA
CDR3nt: TGTGCCAGCAGTTCGGGACAGGGGGCGTTCTATGGCTACACCTTC
CDR3aa: CASSSGQGAFYGYTF

j_gene: TRBJ2-7
v_gene: TRBV24-1
d_gene: TRBD2
len: 15
abundance: few
CDR3nt: TGTGCCACCAGTGATTCCGACAAGGCGGGAGGGGACCAGTACTTC
CDR3aa: CATSDSDKAGGDQYF

j_gene: TRBJ1-4
v_gene: TRBV7-9
d_gene: NA
len: 15
abundance: NA
CDR3nt: TGTGCCAGCAGCTTTACCGGGGAAAGAGGAGAAAAACTGTTTTTT
CDR3aa: CASSFTGERGEKLFF

j_gene: TRBJ2-7
v_gene: TRBV6-1
d_gene: TRBD1
len: 13
abundance: NA
CDR3nt: TGTGCCAGCAGTCCGGGACAGGGAAGGAAACAGTACTTC
CDR3aa: CASSPGQGRKQYF

j_gene: TRBJ2-7
v_gene: TRBV2
d_gene: TRBD1
len: 13
abundance: NA
CDR3nt: TGTGCCAGCCTAGGGACAGACAAATACGAGCAGTACTTC
CDR3aa: CASLGTDKYEQYF